A single sample is the source of the 12 T cell receptor beta chains below, sequenced in a study of cytomegalovirus exposure and HLA in healthy donors. With 60 Vbeta and 13 Jbeta primers, the PCR was carried out. This table comes from immunoSEQ multiplex PCR, and its TCRdb copy is limited to in-frame clones, with some not included. The sample gives under 200,000 clones, around three quarters of which show up once; around 3.1% is in the top ten. Sample: PBMCs. The receptors come from a middle-aged woman in good health and CMV-seronegative.

V gene TRBV10-3 combines with J gene TRBJ1-1; D perhaps matches TRBD1 (6 bases). The CDR3 contains 13 residues. CDR1 ENHRY and CDR2 SYGVKD come from the germline V gene. V lost 10 bases, J lost 1 base, and 13 bases lay in between. CDR3 residues: CATTLTGNTEAFF. Here the CDR3 DNA reads TGTGCCACTACCTTGACAGGGAACACTGAAGCTTTCTTT.

This chain uses TRBV27 with TRBJ1-2, with 8 bases aligning to TRBD1. V trimming: 5 bases; J trimming: 8 bases; junction bases outside the gene matches: 10. Per germline, CDR1 MNHEY and CDR2 SMNVEV (reference sequence). This CDR3 is 14 amino acids long. CDR3 in amino acids: CASSLNNRGGGYTF. The CDR3, as DNA: TGTGCCAGCAGTCTAAATAACAGGGGGGGAGGCTACACCTTC.

The chain links TRBV7-6 to TRBJ2-2; 7 nucleotides match TRBD1. V was clipped by 1 base and J by 7 bases; unmatched bases: 3. This CDR3 has 14 amino acids. Germline CDR1 and CDR2: SGHVS and FNYEAQ. The CDR3 nucleotides read TGTGCCAGCAGCTTAGGGGACAGTTACGGGGAGCTGTTTTTT. Amino acid sequence: CASSLGDSYGELFF.

This clone was picked up a small number of times. The sample contains more than one DNA sequence encoding this CDR3. The chain is built from TRBV4-2 and TRBJ2-2; the match to TRBD2 covers 12 bases. This CDR3 comprises 17 residues. Trimming cost V 1 base and J 3 bases; bases outside gene matches: 3. Germline-derived CDR1 and CDR2 are LGHNA and YNFKEQ. Here the CDR3 reads CASSQGLAGAYTGELFF. The CDR3 coding sequence is TGTGCCAGCAGCCAAGGACTAGCGGGGGCTTACACCGGGGAGCTGTTTTTT.

V usage is TRBV5-6 and J usage is TRBJ1-4; a possible D gene is TRBD1 (6 bases). Trimming cost V 0 bases and J 8 bases, with 11 bases left between them. The CDR3 covers 14 residues. Germline V gene sequence: CDR1 SGHDT, CDR2 YYEEEE. The CDR3 protein is CASSLDREGEKLFF. CDR3 nucleotide sequence: TGTGCCAGCAGCTTGGACAGGGAAGGAGAAAAACTGTTTTTT.

This clone was observed a single time. The chain is built from TRBV18 and TRBJ1-1, with D possibly matching TRBD1 (6 bases). Trimming stripped 2 bases from V and 8 bases from J, with 15 bases between. The CDR3 runs 14 residues. Looked up from germline, CDR1 is KGHSH and CDR2 is LQKENI. The CDR3 DNA reads as TGTGCCAGCTCACCAGGTTCCGGGGGGCGGGAAGCTTTCTTT. As protein: CASSPGSGGREAFF.

This clone was counted a few times. This chain uses TRBV7-9 with TRBJ1-4; perhaps TRBD1 as D (5 bases). The CDR3 loop spans 14 amino acids. Germline V gene lookup returns CDR1 SEHNR and CDR2 FQNEAQ (reference sequence). V gave up 3 bases and J gave up 7 bases, with 12 bases separating them. The CDR3, as DNA: TGTGCCAGCAGCTTTGCGGGGGGAGGTGAAAAACTGTTTTTT. Its protein is CASSFAGGGEKLFF.

The CDR3 DNA reads TGTGCCAGCAGCTTATATTTCGACACTGAAGCTTTCTTT. It codes for CASSLYFDTEAFF. J is TRBJ1-1 and V is TRBV7-9; unclear D gene. The CDR3 covers 13 residues. Trimming took 2 bases from V and 3 from J, leaving 7 bases between them. Germline-derived CDR1 and CDR2 are SEHNR and FQNEAQ (reference sequence).

The chain combines TRBV5-1 with TRBJ1-1, with 8 bases aligning to TRBD1. V shed 6 bases, J shed 7 bases, and the junction held 11 bases outside the gene matches. The CDR3 consists of 14 residues. Germline V lookup: CDR1 SGHRS, CDR2 YFSETQ. The CDR3 DNA is TGCGCCAGCAAATCGAGGACAGGGCGGGATGAAGCTTTCTTT. Translated: CASKSRTGRDEAFF.

V gene TRBV19 combines with J gene TRBJ2-1; D remains unclear. This CDR3 has 15 residues. V was cut by 4 bases and J by 0 bases, with 10 bases left in between. CDR1 and CDR2 (germline): LNHDA, SQIVND (reference sequence). In nucleotides, the CDR3 is TGTGCCAGTAGTAGAAGCATGAGCTCCTACAATGAGCAGTTCTTC. Its translation is CASSRSMSSYNEQFF. Combining the CDR3 with reference TRBV19 and TRBJ2-1 gives the whole variable domain DGGITQSPKYLFRKEGQNVTLSCEQNLNHDAMYWYRQDPGQGLRLIYYSQIVNDFQKGDIAEGYSVSREKKESFPLTVTSAQKNPTAFYLCASSRSMSSYNEQFFGPGTRLTVL.

Here the CDR3 DNA reads TGTGCCAGCAGTGAGGGACAGCTCTCTGGAAACACCATATATTTT. Translated: CASSEGQLSGNTIYF. The rearrangement links TRBV6-1 to TRBJ1-3; 7 nucleotides line up with TRBD1. Trimming took 3 bases from V and 0 from J; bases not matched to a gene: 2. Germline CDR1 and CDR2: MNHNS and SASEGT. The CDR3 consists of 15 residues.

The chain uses TRBV13 and TRBJ1-4, with D possibly matching TRBD1 (6 bases). The length of the CDR3 is 17 residues. With 6 bases removed from V and 0 bases from J, the gap between germline ends came to 17 bases. CDR1 is PRHDT, CDR2 FYEKMQ, per germline (reference sequence). CDR3: CASSSHRTVATNEKLFF. DNA for the CDR3: TGTGCCAGCAGTTCACATAGGACAGTTGCAACTAATGAAAAACTGTTTTTT.